Listed below are T cell receptor beta chains from one sample, sequenced in a study of T-cell memory formation after mild COVID-19. Using its own MiXCR run on the 5' RACE reads, TCRdb lists one record per CDR3 protein. Of about 340,000 distinct CDR3 sequences listed, more than 20% are singletons. Specimen: PBMCs or a T cell subset sorted from them (not recorded which). These receptors all come from a man younger than 35 who had mild COVID-19 (a few samples of this study predate the infection). Cell type and time point are not known. Both conserved end residues are part of each CDR3. Fields, in order: J gene, D gene, V gene, clone size, CDR3 protein, CDR3 DNA. The D gene is left open where the match is weak. The size entry is marked missing in some rows and otherwise reads once, few, many or a size class.

J gene: TRBJ1-5
D gene: .
V gene: TRBV11-2
clone size: many
CDR3 protein: CASSLYGQPQHF
CDR3 DNA: TGTGCCAGCAGCTTATACGGTCAGCCCCAGCATTTT

J gene: TRBJ2-1
D gene: .
V gene: TRBV12-3/TRBV12-4
clone size: few
CDR3 protein: CASSFQGGDEQFF
CDR3 DNA: TGTGCCAGCAGTTTCCAGGGAGGCGATGAGCAGTTCTTC

J gene: TRBJ2-3
D gene: .
V gene: TRBV12-5
clone size: many
CDR3 protein: CASGPGTANLGTQYF
CDR3 DNA: TGTGCTAGTGGTCCCGGGACTGCCAACCTCGGTACGCAGTATTTT

J gene: TRBJ1-1
D gene: .
V gene: TRBV7-2
clone size: many
CDR3 protein: CASSLGFEAFF
CDR3 DNA: TGTGCCAGCAGCTTGGGGTTTGAAGCTTTCTTT

J gene: TRBJ1-2
D gene: .
V gene: TRBV4-1
clone size: .
CDR3 protein: CASSQGGGGRPGYTF
CDR3 DNA: TGCGCCAGCAGCCAAGGGGGGGGTGGCCGACCTGGCTACACCTTC

J gene: TRBJ2-7
D gene: .
V gene: TRBV7-8
clone size: .
CDR3 protein: CASSLAEWNEQYF
CDR3 DNA: TGTGCCAGCAGCTTAGCGGAATGGAACGAGCAGTACTTC

J gene: TRBJ2-5
D gene: .
V gene: TRBV28
clone size: few
CDR3 protein: CASSSMGSTQETQYF
CDR3 DNA: TGTGCCAGCAGTTCAATGGGGAGTACCCAAGAGACCCAGTACTTC

J gene: TRBJ2-2
D gene: TRBD2
V gene: TRBV7-8
clone size: few
CDR3 protein: CASSLARVAGGGGELFF
CDR3 DNA: TGTGCCAGCAGCTTAGCGCGGGTAGCGGGGGGCGGCGGGGAGCTGTTTTTT

J gene: TRBJ1-1
D gene: .
V gene: TRBV7-2
clone size: many
CDR3 protein: CASSRGGMNTEAFF
CDR3 DNA: TGTGCCAGCAGCCGCGGGGGGATGAACACTGAAGCTTTCTTT

J gene: TRBJ2-1
D gene: TRBD1
V gene: TRBV7-9
clone size: .
CDR3 protein: CASSLLGQGAYNEQFF
CDR3 DNA: TGTGCCAGCAGCTTACTTGGGCAGGGGGCTTACAATGAGCAGTTCTTC

J gene: TRBJ1-2
D gene: .
V gene: TRBV9
clone size: .
CDR3 protein: CASSPHATYYGYTF
CDR3 DNA: TGTGCCAGCAGCCCCCATGCCACCTACTATGGCTACACCTTC

J gene: TRBJ2-3
D gene: .
V gene: TRBV7-2
clone size: .
CDR3 protein: CASSSPGRKLYF
CDR3 DNA: TGTGCCAGCAGCTCCCCGGGACGGAAGCTGTATTTT

J gene: TRBJ1-6
D gene: TRBD1
V gene: TRBV7-2
clone size: .
CDR3 protein: CASSLGQTGYNSPLHF
CDR3 DNA: TGTGCCAGCAGCCTGGGGCAGACAGGGTATAATTCACCCCTCCACTTT

J gene: TRBJ2-3
D gene: TRBD1
V gene: TRBV11-2
clone size: .
CDR3 protein: CASSSDRDRGGTDTQYF
CDR3 DNA: TGTGCCAGCAGCTCCGACCGGGACAGGGGGGGCACAGATACGCAGTATTTT

J gene: TRBJ2-2
D gene: .
V gene: TRBV11-1
clone size: few
CDR3 protein: CASSSERTGELFF
CDR3 DNA: TGTGCCAGCAGCTCGGAAAGGACCGGGGAGCTGTTTTTT

J gene: TRBJ1-3
D gene: .
V gene: TRBV6-5
clone size: few
CDR3 protein: CASALDGLGNTIYF
CDR3 DNA: TGTGCCAGCGCTCTTGACGGGCTAGGAAACACCATATATTTT

J gene: TRBJ1-5
D gene: TRBD1
V gene: TRBV28
clone size: .
CDR3 protein: CASKWNRQGNQPQHF
CDR3 DNA: TGTGCCAGCAAATGGAACCGACAGGGGAATCAGCCCCAGCATTTT

J gene: TRBJ2-1
D gene: .
V gene: TRBV5-1
clone size: .
CDR3 protein: CASSPTGTYNEQFF
CDR3 DNA: TGCGCCAGCAGCCCTACCGGGACCTACAATGAGCAGTTCTTC

J gene: TRBJ2-2
D gene: TRBD1
V gene: TRBV19
clone size: few
CDR3 protein: CASSGTGWTGELFF
CDR3 DNA: TGTGCCAGTAGTGGGACAGGGTGGACCGGGGAGCTGTTTTTT

J gene: TRBJ1-6
D gene: .
V gene: TRBV11-3
clone size: .
CDR3 protein: CASSSALF
CDR3 DNA: TGTGCCAGCAGCTCCGCCCTCTTT

J gene: TRBJ1-2
D gene: .
V gene: TRBV29-1
clone size: .
CDR3 protein: CSVEPIDGARGYTF
CDR3 DNA: TGCAGCGTTGAACCGATCGATGGGGCGCGTGGCTACACCTTC

J gene: TRBJ2-5
D gene: .
V gene: TRBV5-6
clone size: few
CDR3 protein: CASTWGAQETQYF
CDR3 DNA: TGTGCCAGCACGTGGGGGGCGCAAGAGACCCAGTACTTC

J gene: TRBJ2-1
D gene: .
V gene: TRBV11-2
clone size: .
CDR3 protein: CASTNYNEQFF
CDR3 DNA: TGTGCCAGCACCAATTACAATGAGCAGTTCTTC

J gene: TRBJ2-7
D gene: .
V gene: TRBV4-3
clone size: few
CDR3 protein: CASSQGDNYEQYF
CDR3 DNA: TGCGCCAGCAGCCAGGGGGACAACTACGAGCAGTACTTC

J gene: TRBJ2-1
D gene: .
V gene: TRBV25-1
clone size: few
CDR3 protein: CASSESGFNEQFF
CDR3 DNA: TGTGCCAGCAGTGAATCGGGTTTCAATGAGCAGTTCTTC

J gene: TRBJ2-5
D gene: .
V gene: TRBV4-2
clone size: many
CDR3 protein: CASSQDHRGARETQYF
CDR3 DNA: TGTGCCAGCAGCCAAGATCATCGGGGGGCGCGGGAGACCCAGTACTTC

J gene: TRBJ2-2
D gene: TRBD2
V gene: TRBV6-5
clone size: few
CDR3 protein: CASSPGTSGGASGELFF
CDR3 DNA: TGTGCCAGCAGTCCCGGGACTAGCGGGGGGGCCTCCGGGGAGCTGTTTTTT

J gene: TRBJ1-6
D gene: .
V gene: TRBV4-2
clone size: .
CDR3 protein: CASSPLENSPLHF
CDR3 DNA: TGTGCCAGCAGCCCGCTGGAAAATTCACCCCTCCACTTT

J gene: TRBJ2-7
D gene: TRBD2
V gene: TRBV14
clone size: few
CDR3 protein: CASSQDPGGAYEQYF
CDR3 DNA: TGTGCCAGCAGCCAAGATCCGGGGGGTGCCTACGAGCAGTACTTC

J gene: TRBJ1-2
D gene: .
V gene: TRBV6-5
clone size: .
CDR3 protein: CASSYSTADNYGYTF
CDR3 DNA: TGTGCCAGCAGTTACTCGACGGCCGACAACTATGGCTACACCTTC

J gene: TRBJ2-3
D gene: .
V gene: TRBV7-6
clone size: .
CDR3 protein: CASSLVGGGREDTQYF
CDR3 DNA: TGTGCCAGCAGCCTCGTGGGCGGGGGCCGGGAGGATACGCAGTATTTT

J gene: TRBJ1-6
D gene: .
V gene: TRBV27
clone size: .
CDR3 protein: CASSISGTVNSPLHF
CDR3 DNA: TGTGCCAGCAGTATATCCGGGACGGTTAATTCACCCCTCCACTTT

J gene: TRBJ2-1
D gene: TRBD2
V gene: TRBV7-3
clone size: .
CDR3 protein: CASSLTWAGGHQQFF
CDR3 DNA: TGTGCCAGCAGCTTAACATGGGCGGGGGGACACCAGCAGTTCTTC

J gene: TRBJ2-2
D gene: TRBD1
V gene: TRBV5-6
clone size: .
CDR3 protein: CASASRQGVTGELFF
CDR3 DNA: TGTGCCAGCGCATCACGACAGGGCGTGACCGGGGAGCTGTTTTTT